Listed below are T cell receptor beta chains from one sample, sequenced in a study of T cell responses to AZD1222 COVID-19 vaccine. The method was immunoSEQ multiplex PCR; TCRdb's version includes in-frame clones alone and lacks a portion of them. The sample records tens of thousands of clones, roughly nine tenths being singletons. The sample consisted of peripheral blood, taken on day 0 of AZD1222 vaccination. These receptors were collected from an adult in good health. Each CDR3 is given with its conserved first and last residue.

CDR3aa	j_gene	len	v_gene
CASSLGTGLKNIQYF	TRBJ2-4	15	TRBV5-1
CASSAEYNQPQHF	TRBJ1-5	13	TRBV11-2
CASSPGTRRIESSYEQYF	TRBJ2-7	18	TRBV11-2
CASSVGGAGAFF	TRBJ1-1	12	TRBV10-2
CASKTGGLGETQYF	TRBJ2-5	14	TRBV6-5
CASRDPGTAGTEAFF	TRBJ1-1	15	TRBV10-2
CASIRRDTNTEAFF	TRBJ1-1	14	TRBV19
CASRGSGNTIYF	TRBJ1-3	12	TRBV6-5
CASSLPPLDSGAGSFSYNEQFF	TRBJ2-1	22	TRBV6-6
CASSLGPAGGAYEQYF	TRBJ2-7	16	TRBV7-3
CASSLGQGRAGELFF	TRBJ2-2	15	TRBV3-1/TRBV3-2
CASSLSTGGAYGYTF	TRBJ1-2	15	TRBV5-1
CASSPEGTGYRTQYF	TRBJ2-3	15	TRBV7-2
CASSSDRFLSPLHF	TRBJ1-6	14	TRBV6-5
CSVAGGNTIYF	TRBJ1-3	11	TRBV29-1
CASSLSARDEQFF	TRBJ2-1	13	TRBV28
CASSQDGREKLFF	TRBJ1-4	13	TRBV3-1/TRBV3-2
CASSLSPGQGGYEQYF	TRBJ2-7	16	TRBV7-8
CASSPQGGGVDTQYF	TRBJ2-3	15	TRBV9
CASSFQGIEYGYTF	TRBJ1-2	14	TRBV5-1
CASSQATGQETQYF	TRBJ2-5	14	TRBV5-5
CASSFGVSSYNSPLHF	TRBJ1-6	16	TRBV7-2
CASSLGRRGASYEQYF	TRBJ2-7	16	TRBV7-8
CASSIGRGRLDTQYF	TRBJ2-3	15	TRBV19
CASSLTETGTTNEKLFF	TRBJ1-4	17	TRBV19
CASSMARTGAVRTGELFF	TRBJ2-2	18	TRBV19
CASSPTGRTEAFF	TRBJ1-1	13	TRBV19
CATSRDVGPQHF	TRBJ1-5	12	TRBV15
CASSESRITDTQYF	TRBJ2-3	14	TRBV10-2
CASSPGQGRNTEAFF	TRBJ1-1	15	TRBV18
CATYEGAGNSPLHF	TRBJ1-6	14	TRBV28
CASSLVRGDRFF	TRBJ2-1	12	TRBV12-3/TRBV12-4